The rows below give T cell receptor beta chains drawn from one sample of a study of regulatory T cells in long-lasting Graves disease. TCRdb re-called the multiplex PCR reads with MiXCR, one entry per CDR3 protein. This table has over 500,000 distinct CDR3 sequences, 16% appearing once. These sequences were also reported in another study, on T cells in Graves' hyperthyroidism and ophthalmopathy.

Sequencing used peripheral blood mononuclear cells (PBMCs), obtained at new diagnosis, from a patient treated with antithyroid drugs. The source of these receptors is a man younger than 35 with Graves disease. CDR3s include the opening cysteine and the closing phenylalanine or tryptophan. Fields, in order: V gene, clone size, J gene, CDR3 protein. Size is stated for part of the rows, as once, few or many counts, or as a class when the clone is expanded.

TRBV14	many	TRBJ2-7	CASSQAYEQYF
TRBV27	many	TRBJ2-7	CASGGLVSEQYF
TRBV20-1	many	TRBJ2-5	CSAIQGETQYF
TRBV7-9	-	TRBJ2-7	CASSLKRGGGSSYEQYF
TRBV10-3	-	TRBJ1-1	CAISEPGTPNTEAFF
TRBV30	-	TRBJ2-2	CAWSTRGGYTGKLFF
TRBV6-2/TRBV6-3	few	TRBJ2-7	CASSEGFDEQYF
TRBV6-2/TRBV6-3	-	TRBJ1-1	CASTGRNTGAFF
TRBV5-1	-	TRBJ2-5	CASSVGTSGSIETQYF
TRBV4-1	-	TRBJ2-3	CASSQVAGSPFTDTQYF
TRBV11-2	-	TRBJ1-3	CASSLWTEAGNTIYF
TRBV28	many	TRBJ2-3	CASRSGRRDTQYF
TRBV28	-	TRBJ1-1	CASSHPLGTGRTEALF
TRBV5-1	few	TRBJ2-2	CASSLEENTGELFF
TRBV6-2/TRBV6-3	many	TRBJ2-1	CARASSGRAFVSYNEQFF
TRBV11-1	many	TRBJ2-2	CASSMSRDLTGELFF
TRBV7-3	many	TRBJ1-1	CASSLTRWRLNTEAFF
TRBV5-1	many	TRBJ2-3	CASSLGAGTIDTQYF
TRBV19	-	TRBJ2-1	CASSTPGLAAYNEQLF
TRBV20-1	few	TRBJ2-5	CSASGPSTGEGQYF
TRBV20-1	many	TRBJ2-7	CSARGPPETSAYSYEQYF
TRBV30	-	TRBJ1-5	CAWSVGEISQPQHF
TRBV11-2	many	TRBJ2-3	CASSLELAGGADTQYF
TRBV28	many	TRBJ2-4	CASSSDRTLMYF
TRBV2	many	TRBJ1-1	CASRTGPRTEAFF
TRBV6-2/TRBV6-3	few	TRBJ1-2	CASSEISTALNYGYTF
TRBV2	many	TRBJ1-1	CARGPRMNTEAFF
TRBV7-6	many	TRBJ1-1	CASRQGVMDTEAFF
TRBV2	many	TRBJ1-1	CASRPQVNTEAFF
TRBV7-3	many	TRBJ2-2	CASSSSNTGELFF
TRBV27	few	TRBJ1-3	CASSWGIGNTIYF
TRBV25-1	-	TRBJ2-3	CASSFSGGPDTQYF
TRBV7-9	-	TRBJ2-7	CASSSGTGGESVEQYF
TRBV20-1	few	TRBJ1-4	CSARDDGTGFEKLFF
TRBV7-6	few	TRBJ2-1	CASSLMETTYNEQFF
TRBV30	-	TRBJ2-1	CARRDRGGSGTYNEQFF
TRBV2	many	TRBJ2-7	CASSFRDSYEQYF
TRBV20-1	few	TRBJ2-3	CSASEGAGAADTQYF
TRBV7-9	many	TRBJ2-7	CASSLIETADEQYF
TRBV6-1	-	TRBJ2-3	CASSEAAARREPDTQYF
TRBV7-2	-	TRBJ2-7	CASSSQSGSPTYEQYF
TRBV5-1	many	TRBJ2-3	CASSLVAGSDTQYF
TRBV20-1	many	TRBJ2-1	CSAQSGEVYNEQFF
TRBV28	many	TRBJ1-2	CASSTGTGRWWGYTF
TRBV28	-	TRBJ1-4	CASSSGSLATNEKLFF
TRBV5-1	many	TRBJ2-7	CASSFREEQYF
TRBV5-1	-	TRBJ2-1	CASSFYICSARDRTNYNEQFF
TRBV10-3	-	TRBJ1-5	CAISGQENQPQHF
TRBV5-1	-	TRBJ1-2	CASSLATGQGFSFGYTF
TRBV11-2	many	TRBJ1-4	CASSPAGVLFF
TRBV28	many	TRBJ2-7	CASSLLAGGQGEQYF
TRBV7-9	-	TRBJ2-7	CASSVSYEQCF
TRBV20-1	-	TRBJ1-3	CSAKQGAAGNTIYF
TRBV7-2	many	TRBJ2-1	CASSLVGAPYNEQFF
TRBV7-9	-	TRBJ2-1	CASTTSGMVSSYNEQFF